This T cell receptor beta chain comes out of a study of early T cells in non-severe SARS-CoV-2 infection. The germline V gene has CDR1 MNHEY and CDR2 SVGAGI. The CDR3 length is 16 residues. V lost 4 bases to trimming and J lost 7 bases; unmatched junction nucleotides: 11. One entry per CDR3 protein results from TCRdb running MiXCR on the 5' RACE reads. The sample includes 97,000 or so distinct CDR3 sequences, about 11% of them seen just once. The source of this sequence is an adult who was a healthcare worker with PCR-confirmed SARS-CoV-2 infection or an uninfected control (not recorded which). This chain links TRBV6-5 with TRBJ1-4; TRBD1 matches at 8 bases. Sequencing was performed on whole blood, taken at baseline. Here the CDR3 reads CASSLLPTGVAEKLFF. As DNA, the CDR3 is TGTGCCAGCAGTTTGCTTCCGACAGGGGTGGCTGAAAAACTGTTTTTT.